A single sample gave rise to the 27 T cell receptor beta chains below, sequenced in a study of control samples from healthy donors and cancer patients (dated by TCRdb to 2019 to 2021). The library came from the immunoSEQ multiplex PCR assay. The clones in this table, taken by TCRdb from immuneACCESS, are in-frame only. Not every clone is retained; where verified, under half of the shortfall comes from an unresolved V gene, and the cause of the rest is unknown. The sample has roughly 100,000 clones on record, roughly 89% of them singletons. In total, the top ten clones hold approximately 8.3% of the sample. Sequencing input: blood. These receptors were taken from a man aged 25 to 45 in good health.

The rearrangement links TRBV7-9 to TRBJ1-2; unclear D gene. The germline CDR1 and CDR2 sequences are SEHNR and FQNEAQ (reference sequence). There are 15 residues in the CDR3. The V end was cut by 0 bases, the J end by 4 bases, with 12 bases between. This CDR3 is CASSLAGPVGYGYTF. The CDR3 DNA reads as TGTGCCAGCAGCTTAGCCGGCCCAGTTGGCTATGGCTACACCTTC.

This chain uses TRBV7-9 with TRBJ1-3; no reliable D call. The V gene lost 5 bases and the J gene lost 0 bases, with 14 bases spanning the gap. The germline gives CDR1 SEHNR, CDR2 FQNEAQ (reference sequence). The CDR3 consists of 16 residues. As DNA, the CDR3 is TGTGCCAGCAGCCCTTCGACACCGACCTCTGGAAACACCATATATTTT. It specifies CASSPSTPTSGNTIYF.

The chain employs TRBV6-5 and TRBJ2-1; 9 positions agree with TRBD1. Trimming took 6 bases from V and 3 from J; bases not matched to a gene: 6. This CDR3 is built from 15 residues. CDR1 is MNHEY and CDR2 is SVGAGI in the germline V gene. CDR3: CASRLGTGFYNEQFF. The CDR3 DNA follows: TGTGCCAGCAGACTGGGGACAGGGTTCTACAATGAGCAGTTCTTC.

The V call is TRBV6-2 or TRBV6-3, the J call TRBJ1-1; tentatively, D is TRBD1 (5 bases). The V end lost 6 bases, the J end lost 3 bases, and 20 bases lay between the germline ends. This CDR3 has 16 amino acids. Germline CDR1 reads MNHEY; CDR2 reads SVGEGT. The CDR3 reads CASSPVIAGRDTEAFF. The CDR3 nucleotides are TGTGCCAGCAGCCCCGTTATTGCGGGCAGGGACACTGAAGCTTTCTTT.

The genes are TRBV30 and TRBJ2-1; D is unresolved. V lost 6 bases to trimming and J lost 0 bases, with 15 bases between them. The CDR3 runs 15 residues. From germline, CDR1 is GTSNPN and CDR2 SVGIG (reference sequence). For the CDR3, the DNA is TGTGCCTGCCTCCGTCGCGGAGCCTCCTACAATGAGCAGTTCTTC. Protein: CACLRRGASYNEQFF. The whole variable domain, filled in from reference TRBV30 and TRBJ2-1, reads SQTIHQWPATLVQPVGSPLSLECTVEGTSNPNLYWYRQAAGRGLQLLFYSVGIGQISSEVPQNLSASRPQDRQFILSSKKLLLSDSGFYLCACLRRGASYNEQFFGPGTRLTVL.

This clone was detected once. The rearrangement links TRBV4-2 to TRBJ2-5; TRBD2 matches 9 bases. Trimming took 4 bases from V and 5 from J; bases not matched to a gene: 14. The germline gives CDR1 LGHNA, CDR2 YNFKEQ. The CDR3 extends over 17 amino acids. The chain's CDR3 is CASSLGVAGAPGETQYF. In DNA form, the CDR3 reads TGTGCCAGCAGCCTCGGGGTAGCGGGGGCCCCGGGGGAGACCCAGTACTTC.

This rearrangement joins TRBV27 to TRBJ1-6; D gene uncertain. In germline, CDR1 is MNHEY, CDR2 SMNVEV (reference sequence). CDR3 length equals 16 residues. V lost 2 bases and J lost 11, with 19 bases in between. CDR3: CASSLRAVKGSAPLHF. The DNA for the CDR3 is TGTGCCAGCAGTTTAAGGGCGGTGAAAGGTTCTGCACCCCTCCACTTT.

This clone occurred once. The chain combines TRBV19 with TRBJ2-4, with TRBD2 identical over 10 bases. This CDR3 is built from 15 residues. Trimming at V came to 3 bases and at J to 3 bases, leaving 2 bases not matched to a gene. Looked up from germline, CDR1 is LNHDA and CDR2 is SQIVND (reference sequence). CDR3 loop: CASSILAGGKNIQYF. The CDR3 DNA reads TGTGCCAGTAGTATCTTAGCGGGGGGCAAAAACATTCAGTACTTC.

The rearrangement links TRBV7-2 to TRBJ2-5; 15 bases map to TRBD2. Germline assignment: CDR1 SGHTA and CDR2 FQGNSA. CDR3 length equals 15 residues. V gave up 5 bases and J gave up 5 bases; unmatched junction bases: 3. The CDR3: CASSPGTSGGETQYF. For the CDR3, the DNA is TGTGCCAGCAGCCCGGGGACTAGCGGGGGGGAGACCCAGTACTTC.

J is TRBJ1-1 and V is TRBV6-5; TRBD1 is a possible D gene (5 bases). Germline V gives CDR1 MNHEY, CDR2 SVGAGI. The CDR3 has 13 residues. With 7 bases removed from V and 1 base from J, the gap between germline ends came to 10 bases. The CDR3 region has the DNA TGTGCCAGCAAGATACAGGAGAACACTGAAGCTTTCTTT. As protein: CASKIQENTEAFF.

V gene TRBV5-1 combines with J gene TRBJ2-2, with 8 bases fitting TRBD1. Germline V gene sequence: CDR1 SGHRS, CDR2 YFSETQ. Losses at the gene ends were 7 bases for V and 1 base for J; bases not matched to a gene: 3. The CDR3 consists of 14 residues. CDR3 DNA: TGCGCCAGCTCCGGGACAGGGAACACCGGGGAGCTGTTTTTT. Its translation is CASSGTGNTGELFF.

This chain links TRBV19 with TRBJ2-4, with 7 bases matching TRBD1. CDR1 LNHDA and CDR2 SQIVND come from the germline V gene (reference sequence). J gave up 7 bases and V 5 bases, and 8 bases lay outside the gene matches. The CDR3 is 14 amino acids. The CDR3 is CASSRLGGKNIQYF. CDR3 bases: TGTGCCAGTAGTCGGTTAGGGGGCAAGAACATTCAGTACTTC.

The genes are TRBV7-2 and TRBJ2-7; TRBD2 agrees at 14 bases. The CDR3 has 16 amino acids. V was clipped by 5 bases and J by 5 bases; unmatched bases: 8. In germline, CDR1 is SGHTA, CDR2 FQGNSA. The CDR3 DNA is TGTGCCAGCAGCGCCGGACTAGCGGGAGGCCAAGACGAGCAGTACTTC. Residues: CASSAGLAGGQDEQYF.

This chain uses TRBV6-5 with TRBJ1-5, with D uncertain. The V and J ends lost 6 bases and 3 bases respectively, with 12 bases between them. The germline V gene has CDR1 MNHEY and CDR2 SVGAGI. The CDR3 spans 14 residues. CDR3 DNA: TGTGCCAGCAGCTCATCCTCTTCCAATCAGCCCCAGCATTTT. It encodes CASSSSSSNQPQHF.

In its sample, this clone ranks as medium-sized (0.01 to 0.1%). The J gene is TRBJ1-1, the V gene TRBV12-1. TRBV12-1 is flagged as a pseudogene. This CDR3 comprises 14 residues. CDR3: CASSPRDGNTEAFF. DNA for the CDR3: TGTGCCAGCAGCCCCCGGGACGGGAACACTGAAGCTTTCTTT.

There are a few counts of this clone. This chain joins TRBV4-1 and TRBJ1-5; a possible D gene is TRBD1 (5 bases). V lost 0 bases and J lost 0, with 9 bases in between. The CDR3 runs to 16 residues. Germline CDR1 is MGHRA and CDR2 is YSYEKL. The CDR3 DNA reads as TGCGCCAGCAGCCAAGATTGGGGGGTTAGCAATCAGCCCCAGCATTTT. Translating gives CASSQDWGVSNQPQHF.

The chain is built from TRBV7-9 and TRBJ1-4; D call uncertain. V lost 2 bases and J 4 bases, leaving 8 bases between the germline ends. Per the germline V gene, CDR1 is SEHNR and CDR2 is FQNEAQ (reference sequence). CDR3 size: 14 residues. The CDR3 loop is CASSLRAGNEKLFF. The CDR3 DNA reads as TGTGCCAGCAGCTTACGGGCGGGTAATGAAAAACTGTTTTTT. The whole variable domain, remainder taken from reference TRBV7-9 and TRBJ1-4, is DTGVSQNPRHKITKRGQNVTFRCDPISEHNRLYWYRQTLGQGPEFLTYFQNEAQLEKSRLLSDRFSAERPKGSFSTLEIQRTEQGDSAMYLCASSLRAGNEKLFFGSGTQLSVL.

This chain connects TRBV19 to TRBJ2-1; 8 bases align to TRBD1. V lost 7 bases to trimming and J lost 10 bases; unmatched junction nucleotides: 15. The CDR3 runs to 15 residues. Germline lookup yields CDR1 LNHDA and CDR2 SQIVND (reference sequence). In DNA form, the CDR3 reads TGTGCCAGTACCTCTTGGGCAGGGGGCTATGACGAGCAGTTCTTC. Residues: CASTSWAGGYDEQFF.

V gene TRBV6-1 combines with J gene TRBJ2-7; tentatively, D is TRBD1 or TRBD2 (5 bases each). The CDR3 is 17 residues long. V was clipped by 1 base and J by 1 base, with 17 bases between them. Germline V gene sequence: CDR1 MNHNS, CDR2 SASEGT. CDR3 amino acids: CASSEGGLIGLSYEQYF. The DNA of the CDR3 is TGTGCCAGCAGTGAAGGGGGGTTGATAGGGTTGTCCTACGAGCAGTACTTC.

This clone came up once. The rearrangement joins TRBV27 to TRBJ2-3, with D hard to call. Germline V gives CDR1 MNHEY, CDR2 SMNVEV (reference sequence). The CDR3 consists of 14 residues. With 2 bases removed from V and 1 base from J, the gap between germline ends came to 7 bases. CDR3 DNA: TGTGCCAGCAGTTTAGTGGTCGGCACAGATACGCAGTATTTT. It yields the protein CASSLVVGTDTQYF.

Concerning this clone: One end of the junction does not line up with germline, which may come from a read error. The CDR3 nucleotides are TGTGCCAGCAGCTTGGAAGTGCTTCCGGGACTAGGTTTT. This encodes CASSLEVLPGLGF. The V call is TRBV7-9, the J call TRBJ2-3, with 8 positions matching TRBD2. CDR1 is SEHNR and CDR2 is FQNEAQ in the germline V gene (reference sequence). This CDR3 region has 13 residues.

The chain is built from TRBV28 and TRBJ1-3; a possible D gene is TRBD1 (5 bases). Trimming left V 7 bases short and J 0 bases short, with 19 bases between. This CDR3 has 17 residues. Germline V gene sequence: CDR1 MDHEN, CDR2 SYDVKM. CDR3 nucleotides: TGTGCCAGCAAGGGTGGATCGGAAGGGGACTCTGGAAACACCATATATTTT. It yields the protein CASKGGSEGDSGNTIYF.

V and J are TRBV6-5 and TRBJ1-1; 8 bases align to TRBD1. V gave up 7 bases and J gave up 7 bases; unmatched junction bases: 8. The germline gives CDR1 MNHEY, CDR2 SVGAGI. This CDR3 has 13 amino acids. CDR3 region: CASKQGGGGEAFF. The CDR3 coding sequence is TGTGCCAGCAAACAGGGGGGAGGGGGTGAAGCTTTCTTT.

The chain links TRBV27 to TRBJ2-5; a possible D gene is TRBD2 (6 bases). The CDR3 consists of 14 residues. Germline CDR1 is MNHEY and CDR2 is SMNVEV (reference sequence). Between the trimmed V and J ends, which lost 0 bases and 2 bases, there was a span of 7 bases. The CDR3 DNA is TGTGCCAGCAGTTTATCGGAGGGGCAAGAGACCCAGTACTTC. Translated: CASSLSEGQETQYF.

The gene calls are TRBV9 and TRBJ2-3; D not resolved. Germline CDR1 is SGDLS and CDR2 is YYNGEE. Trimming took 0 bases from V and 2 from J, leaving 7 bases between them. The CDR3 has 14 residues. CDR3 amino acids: CASSVVSITDTQYF. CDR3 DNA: TGTGCCAGCAGCGTAGTGTCTATCACAGATACGCAGTATTTT.

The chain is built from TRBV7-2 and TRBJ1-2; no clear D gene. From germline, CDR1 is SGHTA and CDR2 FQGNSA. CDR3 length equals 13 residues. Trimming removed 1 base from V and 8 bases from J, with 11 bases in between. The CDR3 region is CASSLDGRRGYTF. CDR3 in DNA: TGTGCCAGCAGCTTAGATGGCAGGAGGGGCTACACCTTC. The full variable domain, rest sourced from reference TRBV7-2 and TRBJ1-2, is GAGVSQSPSNKVTEKGKDVELRCDPISGHTALYWYRQSLGQGLEFLIYFQGNSAPDKSGLPSDRFSAERTGGSVSTLTIQRTQQEDSAVYLCASSLDGRRGYTFGSGTRLTVV.

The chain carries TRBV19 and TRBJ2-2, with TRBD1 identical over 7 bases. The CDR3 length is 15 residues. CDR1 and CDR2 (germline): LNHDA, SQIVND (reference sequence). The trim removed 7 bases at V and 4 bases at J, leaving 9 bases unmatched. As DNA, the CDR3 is TGTGCCAGTAACTCAGACAGGGTGGGCACCGGGGAGCTGTTTTTT. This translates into CASNSDRVGTGELFF.